The present entry profiles one TCR beta chain with its context. What it binds is unknown. The source of the sample is a study of beta chain features in type 1 diabetes. General study points: A definitive answer on HLA type influencing TCRB rearrangement was not reached here.

Since all of the isolated RNA was reverse transcribed, expressed TCRB transcripts were what got sequenced. Assay used: immunoSEQ multiplex PCR; TCRdb lists only in-frame clones, some missing. The sample lists under 450,000 clones; approximately 14% were seen once. Via the markers CD45RO/CCR7/CD25/CD127/CD95/CD27, stem cell-like memory, regulatory, central memory and naive CD4+ cells were sorted. The sequencing sample was made of naive CD4+ T cells from blood. This sequence was found in a young man in good health.

CDR3 nucleotides: TGTGCCAGCAGCCCGGAACCGGGACTAGCATCCGATGAGCAGTTCTTC. Its protein is CASSPEPGLASDEQFF. The chain couples TRBV4-2 to TRBJ2-1; 9 bases map to TRBD2. CDR3 size: 16 residues. Germline assignment: CDR1 LGHNA and CDR2 YNFKEQ. The V and J ends lost 4 bases and 8 bases, in that order; junction bases with no gene match: 12.